The 11 T cell receptor beta chains below come from one sample, sequenced in a study of cytomegalovirus exposure and HLA in healthy donors. Profiled with immunoSEQ multiplex PCR; TCRdb holds only in-frame clones, not every one. The sample contains fewer than 150,000 clones, 80% to 90% of which appear only once. Sequences were obtained from PBMCs. The receptor set was obtained from a man younger than 35 in good health and CMV-seropositive.

The J gene is TRBJ2-7, the V gene TRBV11-2, with D possibly being TRBD1 (5 bases). The CDR3 sequence is 14 residues long. V was pared by 0 bases and J by 1 base, with 7 bases between. The V gene's germline CDR1 is SGHAT and CDR2 FQNNGV. This CDR3 reads CASSLDRQSYEQYF. The CDR3 nucleotides read TGTGCCAGCAGCTTAGATCGACAGTCCTACGAGCAGTACTTC.

J is TRBJ2-1 and V is TRBV27; 12 nucleotides align to TRBD2. Unmatched junction bases numbered 3, after V lost 5 bases and J lost 7 bases. CDR1 is MNHEY and CDR2 is SMNVEV in the germline V gene (reference sequence). There are 14 residues in the CDR3. The CDR3, as DNA: TGTGCCAGCAGTCAACTAGCGGGGGGAAATGAGCAGTTCTTC. Translation: CASSQLAGGNEQFF.

The chain combines TRBV4-3 with TRBJ1-5, with D possibly TRBD1 on 5 matching bases. The CDR3 is 16 amino acids. The V gene lost 0 bases and the J gene lost 7 bases, with 16 bases spanning the gap. Per the germline V gene, CDR1 is LGHNA and CDR2 is YSLEER. The CDR3 DNA follows: TGCGCCAGCAGCCAAGATAAAGGACACCAACGGCAGCCCCAGCATTTT. Translation gives CASSQDKGHQRQPQHF.

This chain joins TRBV7-8 and TRBJ2-3; a weak D match, TRBD2 (5 bases). With 0 bases removed from V and 2 bases from J, the gap between germline ends came to 15 bases. This CDR3 spans 17 amino acids. The germline gives CDR1 SGHVS, CDR2 FQNEAQ. CDR3 amino acids: CASSLARAPRSTDTQYF. Written as DNA, the CDR3 is TGTGCCAGCAGCTTAGCGAGGGCCCCGCGTTCCACAGATACGCAGTATTTT.

The chain has TRBV5-1 and TRBJ1-2; D perhaps matches TRBD1 (6 bases). The V end was cut by 4 bases, the J end by 4 bases, with 14 bases between. CDR1 and CDR2 from the germline V gene are SGHRS and YFSETQ. CDR3 length: 14 amino acids. This CDR3 is CASSLRDTSYGYTF. The CDR3 DNA follows: TGCGCCAGCAGCCTCCGGGACACCTCCTATGGCTACACCTTC.

The gene calls are TRBV7-8 and TRBJ2-3, with 10 bases fitting TRBD2. The J segment lost 5 bases and the V segment lost 5 bases, leaving 10 bases of the junction unmatched. Germline V gives CDR1 SGHVS, CDR2 FQNEAQ. This CDR3 has 16 residues. The CDR3 DNA sequence: TGTGCCAGCAGCACCCTCAGCGGGGGGGTTAGAGATACGCAGTATTTT. It yields the protein CASSTLSGGVRDTQYF.

The J gene is TRBJ1-6, the V gene TRBV19; perhaps TRBD1 as D (6 bases). The CDR3 totals 16 residues. Germline V lookup: CDR1 LNHDA, CDR2 SQIVND (reference sequence). Trimming took 8 bases from V and 0 from J, leaving 14 bases between them. The CDR3 DNA sequence: TGTGCCAGTGTGGACAGACGGTCCTCCTATAATTCACCCCTCCACTTT. This encodes CASVDRRSSYNSPLHF.

In its sample, this clone was seen a few times. The V call is TRBV14, the J call TRBJ1-2; no definite D call. CDR1 and CDR2 (germline): SGHDN, FVKESK. V dropped 6 bases and J dropped 0 bases, with 8 bases sitting between them. The CDR3 contains 13 residues. CDR3 residues: CASSQLANYGYTF. The CDR3 DNA reads as TGTGCCAGCAGTCAATTAGCTAACTATGGCTACACCTTC.

The chain combines TRBV2 with TRBJ1-4, with TRBD1 matching over 7 bases. Germline CDR1 is SNHLY and CDR2 is FYNNEI. Losses at the gene ends were 7 bases for V and 6 bases for J; bases not matched to a gene: 5. This CDR3 has 13 residues. The CDR3 reads CASTVTGYEKLFF. The DNA for the CDR3 is TGTGCCAGCACAGTGACAGGGTATGAAAAACTGTTTTTT.

This clone was detected only a few times. The chain recombines TRBV18 with TRBJ1-1; TRBD1 matches 9 bases. This CDR3 is built from 12 residues. The junction had 3 bases not matched to a gene; V was cut back by 3 bases and J by 10 bases. Germline V lookup: CDR1 KGHSH, CDR2 LQKENI. The CDR3 is CASSPGQGSAFF. DNA for the CDR3: TGTGCCAGCTCACCGGGACAGGGATCAGCTTTCTTT.

The V call is TRBV21-1, the J call TRBJ2-5; the table assigns TRBD1, which was not confirmed against the DNA. TRBV21-1 is marked as a pseudogene. The CDR3 sequence is 17 residues long. The CDR3 region is CASSKVRGQPSQETQYF. The CDR3 DNA sequence: TGTGCCAGCAGCAAAGTTAGGGGGCAGCCTTCCCAAGAGACCCAGTACTTC.